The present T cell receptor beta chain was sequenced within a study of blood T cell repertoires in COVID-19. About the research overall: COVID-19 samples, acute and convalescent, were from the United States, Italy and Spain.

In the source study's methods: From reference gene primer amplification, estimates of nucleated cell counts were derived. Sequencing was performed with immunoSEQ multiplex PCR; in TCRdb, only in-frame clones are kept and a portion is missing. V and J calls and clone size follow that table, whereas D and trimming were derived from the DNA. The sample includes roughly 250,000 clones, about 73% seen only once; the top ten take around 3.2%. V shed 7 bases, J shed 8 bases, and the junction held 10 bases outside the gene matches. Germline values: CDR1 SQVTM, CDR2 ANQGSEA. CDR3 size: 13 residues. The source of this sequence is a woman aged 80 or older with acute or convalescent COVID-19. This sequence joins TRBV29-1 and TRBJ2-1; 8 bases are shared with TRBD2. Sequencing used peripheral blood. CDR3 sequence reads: CSAAGAGRDEQFF. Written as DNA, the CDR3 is TGCAGCGCCGCGGGGGCCGGGAGGGATGAGCAGTTCTTC.